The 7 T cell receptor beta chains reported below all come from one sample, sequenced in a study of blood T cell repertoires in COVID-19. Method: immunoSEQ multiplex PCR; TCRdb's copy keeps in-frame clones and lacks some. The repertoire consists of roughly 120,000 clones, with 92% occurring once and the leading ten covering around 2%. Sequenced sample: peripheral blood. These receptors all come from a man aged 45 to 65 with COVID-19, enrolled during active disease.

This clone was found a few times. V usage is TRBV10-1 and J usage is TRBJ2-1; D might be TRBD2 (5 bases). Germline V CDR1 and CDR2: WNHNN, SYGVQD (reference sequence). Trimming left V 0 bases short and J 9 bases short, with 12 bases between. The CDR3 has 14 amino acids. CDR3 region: CASSESRADPEQFF. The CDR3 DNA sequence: TGCGCCAGCAGTGAGTCGAGGGCAGATCCTGAGCAGTTCTTC.

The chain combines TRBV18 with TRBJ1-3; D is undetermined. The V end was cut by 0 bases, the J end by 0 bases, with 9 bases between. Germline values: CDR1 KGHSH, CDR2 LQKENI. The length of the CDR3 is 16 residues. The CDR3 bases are TGTGCCAGCTCACCACCGAGGAGCCACTCTGGAAACACCATATATTTT. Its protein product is CASSPPRSHSGNTIYF. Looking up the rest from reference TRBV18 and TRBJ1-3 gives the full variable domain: NAGVMQNPRHLVRRRGQEARLRCSPMKGHSHVYWYRQLPEEGLKFMVYLQKENIIDESGMPKERFSAEFPKEGPSILRIQQVVRGDSAAYFCASSPPRSHSGNTIYFGEGSWLTVV.

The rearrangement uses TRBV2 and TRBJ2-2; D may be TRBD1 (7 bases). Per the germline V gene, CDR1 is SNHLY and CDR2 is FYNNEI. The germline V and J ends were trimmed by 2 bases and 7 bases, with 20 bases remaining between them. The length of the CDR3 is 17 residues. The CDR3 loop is CASSERRAGGKGGELFF. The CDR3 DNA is TGTGCCAGCAGTGAAAGGAGGGCAGGGGGTAAGGGCGGGGAGCTGTTTTTT. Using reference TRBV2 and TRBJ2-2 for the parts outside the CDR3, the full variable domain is EPEVTQTPSHQVTQMGQEVILRCVPISNHLYFYWYRQILGQKVEFLVSFYNNEISEKSEIFDDQFSVERPDGSNFTLKIRSTKLEDSAMYFCASSERRAGGKGGELFFGEGSRLTVL.

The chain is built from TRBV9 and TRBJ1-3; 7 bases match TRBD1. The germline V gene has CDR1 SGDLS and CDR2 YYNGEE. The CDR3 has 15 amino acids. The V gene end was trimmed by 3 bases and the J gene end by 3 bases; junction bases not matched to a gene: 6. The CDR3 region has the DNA TGTGCCAGCAGCGGAACCGGGACAGATGGAAACACCATATATTTT. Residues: CASSGTGTDGNTIYF.

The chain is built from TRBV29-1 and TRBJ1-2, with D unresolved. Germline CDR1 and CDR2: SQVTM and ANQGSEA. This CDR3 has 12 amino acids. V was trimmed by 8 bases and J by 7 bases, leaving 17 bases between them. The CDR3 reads CSSGGGKGGYTF. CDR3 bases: TGCAGCTCCGGCGGAGGGAAAGGTGGCTACACCTTC. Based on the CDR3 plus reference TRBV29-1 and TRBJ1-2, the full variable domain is SAVISQKPSRDICQRGTSLTIQCQVDSQVTMMFWYRQQPGQSLTLIATANQGSEATYESGFVIDKFPISRPNLTFSTLTVSNMSPEDSSIYLCSSGGGKGGYTFGSGTRLTVV.

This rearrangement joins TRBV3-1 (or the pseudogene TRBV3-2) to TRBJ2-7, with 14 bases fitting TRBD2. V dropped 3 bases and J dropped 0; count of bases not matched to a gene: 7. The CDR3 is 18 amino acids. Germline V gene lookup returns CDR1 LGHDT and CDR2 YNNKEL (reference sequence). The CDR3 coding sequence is TGTGCCAGCAGCCATAGACCGGGACTAGCGGGAGCCTCCTACGAGCAGTACTTC. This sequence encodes CASSHRPGLAGASYEQYF.

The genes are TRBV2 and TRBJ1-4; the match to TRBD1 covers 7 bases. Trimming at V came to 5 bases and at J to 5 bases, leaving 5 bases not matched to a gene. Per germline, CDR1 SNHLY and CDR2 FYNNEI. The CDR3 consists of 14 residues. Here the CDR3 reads CASSKQGLNEKLFF. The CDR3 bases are TGTGCCAGCAGTAAACAGGGGCTGAATGAAAAACTGTTTTTT.